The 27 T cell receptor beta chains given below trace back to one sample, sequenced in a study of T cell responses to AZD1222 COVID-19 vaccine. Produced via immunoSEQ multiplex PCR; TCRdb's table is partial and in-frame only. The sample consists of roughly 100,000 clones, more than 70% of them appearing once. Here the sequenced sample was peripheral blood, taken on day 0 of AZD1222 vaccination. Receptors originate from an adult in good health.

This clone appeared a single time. The CDR3 DNA reads as TGTGCCAGCAGCCAAGTCCGGGGGGGTGAGCAGTACTTC. Translating gives CASSQVRGGEQYF. This rearrangement joins TRBV3-1 (or the pseudogene TRBV3-2) to TRBJ2-7, with TRBD2 matching over 8 bases. Unmatched junction bases numbered 3, after V lost 1 base and J lost 7 bases. The length of the CDR3 is 13 residues. CDR1 is LGHDT, CDR2 YNNKEL, per germline (reference sequence).

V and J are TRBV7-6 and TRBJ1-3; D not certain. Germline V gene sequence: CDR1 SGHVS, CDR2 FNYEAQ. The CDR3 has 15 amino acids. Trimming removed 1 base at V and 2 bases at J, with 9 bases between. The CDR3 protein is CASSLDVGPGNTIYF. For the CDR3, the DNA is TGTGCCAGCAGCTTAGACGTCGGGCCTGGAAACACCATATATTTT.

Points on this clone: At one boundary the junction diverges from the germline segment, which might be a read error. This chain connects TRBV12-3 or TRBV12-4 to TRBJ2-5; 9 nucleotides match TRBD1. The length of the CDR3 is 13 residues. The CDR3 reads CASRQGAGEAQYF. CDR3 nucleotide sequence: TGTGCCAGCAGACAGGGGGCAGGAGAGGCCCAGTACTTC.

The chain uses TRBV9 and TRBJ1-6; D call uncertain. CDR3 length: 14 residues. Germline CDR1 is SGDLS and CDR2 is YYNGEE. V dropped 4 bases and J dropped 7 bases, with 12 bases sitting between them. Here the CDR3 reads CASSPRTRNSPLHF. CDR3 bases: TGTGCCAGCAGCCCCCGGACGAGAAATTCACCCCTCCACTTT.

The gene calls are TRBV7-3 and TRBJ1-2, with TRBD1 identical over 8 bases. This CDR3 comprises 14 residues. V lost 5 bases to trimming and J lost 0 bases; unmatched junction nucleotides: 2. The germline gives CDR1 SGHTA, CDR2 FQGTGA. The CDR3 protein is CASSPGQANYGYTF. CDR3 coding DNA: TGTGCCAGCAGCCCGGGACAGGCTAACTATGGCTACACCTTC.

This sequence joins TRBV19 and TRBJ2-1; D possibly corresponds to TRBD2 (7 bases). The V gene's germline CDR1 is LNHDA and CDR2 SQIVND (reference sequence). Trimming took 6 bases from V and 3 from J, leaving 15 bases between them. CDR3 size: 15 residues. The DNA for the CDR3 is TGTGCCAGTAGAGACCAGGGAGGGGGCTACAATGAGCAGTTCTTC. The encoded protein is CASRDQGGGYNEQFF.

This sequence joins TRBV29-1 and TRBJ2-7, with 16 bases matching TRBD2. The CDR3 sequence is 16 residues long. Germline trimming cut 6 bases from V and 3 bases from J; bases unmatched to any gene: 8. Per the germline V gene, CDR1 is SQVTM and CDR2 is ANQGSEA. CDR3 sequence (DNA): TGCAGCGTCGTCGGGACTAGCGGGAGGGCCCTCTACGAGCAGTACTTC. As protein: CSVVGTSGRALYEQYF.

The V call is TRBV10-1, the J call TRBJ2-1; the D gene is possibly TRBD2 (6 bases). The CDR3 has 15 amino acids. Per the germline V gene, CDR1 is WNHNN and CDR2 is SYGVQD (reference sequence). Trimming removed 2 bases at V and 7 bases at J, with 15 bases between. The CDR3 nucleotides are TGCGCCAGCAGTGAGGTAGTCGGGACTTTAAATGAGCAGTTCTTC. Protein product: CASSEVVGTLNEQFF.

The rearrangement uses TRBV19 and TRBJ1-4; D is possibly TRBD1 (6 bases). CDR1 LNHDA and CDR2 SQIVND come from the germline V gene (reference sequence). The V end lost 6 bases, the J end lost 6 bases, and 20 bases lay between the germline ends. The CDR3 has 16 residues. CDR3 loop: CASRTGTGVMHEKLFF. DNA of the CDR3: TGTGCCAGTAGAACAGGGACGGGGGTGATGCATGAAAAACTGTTTTTT. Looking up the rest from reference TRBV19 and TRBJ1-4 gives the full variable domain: DGGITQSPKYLFRKEGQNVTLSCEQNLNHDAMYWYRQDPGQGLRLIYYSQIVNDFQKGDIAEGYSVSREKKESFPLTVTSAQKNPTAFYLCASRTGTGVMHEKLFFGSGTQLSVL.

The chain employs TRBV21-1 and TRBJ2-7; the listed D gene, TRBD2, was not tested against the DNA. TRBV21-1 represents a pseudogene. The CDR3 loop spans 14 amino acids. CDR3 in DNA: TGTGCCAGCAGCAAGACTAGCGAGGACTACGAGCAGTACTTC. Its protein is CASSKTSEDYEQYF.

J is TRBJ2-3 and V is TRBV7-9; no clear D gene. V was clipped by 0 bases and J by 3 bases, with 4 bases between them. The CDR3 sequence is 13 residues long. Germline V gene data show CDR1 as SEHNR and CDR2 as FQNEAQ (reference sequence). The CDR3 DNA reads TGTGCCAGCAGCTTAGCGCGGACAGATACGCAGTATTTT. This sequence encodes CASSLARTDTQYF.

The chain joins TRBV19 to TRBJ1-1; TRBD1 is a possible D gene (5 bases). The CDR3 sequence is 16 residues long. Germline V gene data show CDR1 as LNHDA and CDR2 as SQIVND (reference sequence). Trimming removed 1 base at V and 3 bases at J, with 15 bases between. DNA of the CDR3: TGTGCCAGTAGTATAGGAGCGACGGGAGGGGACACTGAAGCTTTCTTT. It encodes CASSIGATGGDTEAFF.

The CDR3 protein is CASSQEGRGGRYTEAFF. The DNA of the CDR3 is TGTGCCAGCAGCCAAGAAGGCAGGGGAGGTAGGTACACTGAAGCTTTCTTT. The gene calls are TRBV3-1 (or the pseudogene TRBV3-2) and TRBJ1-1; D possibly corresponds to TRBD1 (6 bases). This CDR3 region has 17 residues. From germline, CDR1 is LGHDT and CDR2 YNNKEL (reference sequence). Trimming removed 0 bases from V and 3 bases from J, with 17 bases in between.

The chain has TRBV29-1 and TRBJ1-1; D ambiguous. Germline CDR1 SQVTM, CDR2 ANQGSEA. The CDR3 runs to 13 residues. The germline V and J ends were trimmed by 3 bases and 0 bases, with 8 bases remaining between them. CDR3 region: CSVEVYMNTEAFF. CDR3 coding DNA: TGCAGCGTTGAGGTGTACATGAACACTGAAGCTTTCTTT.

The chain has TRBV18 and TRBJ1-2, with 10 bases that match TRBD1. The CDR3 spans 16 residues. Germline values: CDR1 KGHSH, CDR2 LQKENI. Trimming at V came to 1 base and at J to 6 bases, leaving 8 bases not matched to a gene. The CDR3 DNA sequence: TGTGCCAGCTCACCACGCACCTCGGACAGGGGGAATGGCTACACCTTC. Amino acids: CASSPRTSDRGNGYTF.

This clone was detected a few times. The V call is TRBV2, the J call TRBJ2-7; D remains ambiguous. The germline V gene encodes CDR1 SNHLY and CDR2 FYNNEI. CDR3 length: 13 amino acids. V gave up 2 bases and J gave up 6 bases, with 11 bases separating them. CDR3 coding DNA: TGTGCCAGCAGTGAACCGTTCAACGTCGAGCAGTACTTC. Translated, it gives CASSEPFNVEQYF.

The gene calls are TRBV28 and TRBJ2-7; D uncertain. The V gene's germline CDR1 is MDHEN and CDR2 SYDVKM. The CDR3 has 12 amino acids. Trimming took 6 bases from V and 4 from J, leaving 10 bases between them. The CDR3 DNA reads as TGTGCCAGCAGGGCAGGTGTGTACGAGCAGTACTTC. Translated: CASRAGVYEQYF.

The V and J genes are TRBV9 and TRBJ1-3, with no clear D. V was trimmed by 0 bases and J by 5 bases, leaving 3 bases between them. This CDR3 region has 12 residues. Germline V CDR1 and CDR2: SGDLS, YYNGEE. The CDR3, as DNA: TGTGCCAGCAGCGTAGGCCGAAACACCATATATTTT. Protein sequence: CASSVGRNTIYF.

The CDR3 here is CASSLAYSEKLFF. The CDR3 coding sequence is TGTGCCAGCAGCTTAGCTTACAGTGAAAAACTGTTTTTT. The chain uses TRBV7-2 and TRBJ1-4; D gene unclear. Germline CDR1 SGHTA, CDR2 FQGNSA. CDR3 length: 13 amino acids. The V end was cut by 0 bases, the J end by 7 bases, with 6 bases between.

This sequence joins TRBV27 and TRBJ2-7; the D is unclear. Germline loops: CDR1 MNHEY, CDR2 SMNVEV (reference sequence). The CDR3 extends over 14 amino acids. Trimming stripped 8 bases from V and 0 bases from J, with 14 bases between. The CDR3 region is CASRPEGYSYEQYF. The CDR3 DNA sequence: TGTGCCAGCCGACCTGAAGGATACTCCTACGAGCAGTACTTC.

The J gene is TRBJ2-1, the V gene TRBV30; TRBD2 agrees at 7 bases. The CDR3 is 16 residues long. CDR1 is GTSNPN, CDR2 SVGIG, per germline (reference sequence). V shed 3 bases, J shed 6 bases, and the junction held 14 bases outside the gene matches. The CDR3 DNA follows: TGTGCCTGGAGCGCCATTGGGGAGGGCCGCGGCAATGAGCAGTTCTTC. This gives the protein CAWSAIGEGRGNEQFF.

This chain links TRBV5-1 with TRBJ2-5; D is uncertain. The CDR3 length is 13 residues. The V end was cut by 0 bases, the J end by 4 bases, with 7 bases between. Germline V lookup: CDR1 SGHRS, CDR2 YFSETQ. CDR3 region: CASSLAGSETQYF. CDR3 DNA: TGCGCCAGCAGCTTGGCCGGGTCAGAGACCCAGTACTTC.

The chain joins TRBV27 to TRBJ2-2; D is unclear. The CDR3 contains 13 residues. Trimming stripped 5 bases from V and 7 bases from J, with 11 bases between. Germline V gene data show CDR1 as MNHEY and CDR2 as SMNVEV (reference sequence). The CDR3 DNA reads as TGTGCCAGCAGTCCTCCCAGGAACGGGGAGCTGTTTTTT. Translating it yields CASSPPRNGELFF.

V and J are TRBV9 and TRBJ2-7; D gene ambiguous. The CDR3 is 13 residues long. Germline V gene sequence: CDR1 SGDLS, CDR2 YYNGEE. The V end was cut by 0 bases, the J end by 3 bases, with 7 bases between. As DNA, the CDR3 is TGTGCCAGCAGCGTAGGCCAGGACTACGAGCAGTACTTC. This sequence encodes CASSVGQDYEQYF.

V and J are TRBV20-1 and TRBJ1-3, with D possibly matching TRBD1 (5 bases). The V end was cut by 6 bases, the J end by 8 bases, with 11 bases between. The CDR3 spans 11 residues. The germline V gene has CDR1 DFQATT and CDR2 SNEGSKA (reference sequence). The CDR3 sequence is CSAERGDTIYF. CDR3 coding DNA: TGCAGTGCCGAGCGGGGCGACACCATATATTTT.

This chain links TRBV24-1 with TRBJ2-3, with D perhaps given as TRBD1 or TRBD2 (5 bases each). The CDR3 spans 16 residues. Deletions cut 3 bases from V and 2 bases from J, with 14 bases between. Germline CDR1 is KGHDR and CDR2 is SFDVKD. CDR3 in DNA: TGTGCCACCAGTGATGACGGGACGGGGCCCACAGATACGCAGTATTTT. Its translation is CATSDDGTGPTDTQYF.

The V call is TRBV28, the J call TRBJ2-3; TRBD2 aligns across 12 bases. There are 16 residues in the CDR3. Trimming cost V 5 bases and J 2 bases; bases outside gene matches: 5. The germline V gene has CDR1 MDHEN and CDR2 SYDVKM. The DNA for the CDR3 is TGTGCCAGCAGTCCGGGACTAGCGGGCAACACAGATACGCAGTATTTT. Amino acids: CASSPGLAGNTDTQYF.